This T cell receptor beta chain was obtained from a study of blood T cell repertoires in COVID-19. In germline, CDR1 is SEHNR, CDR2 FQNEAQ (reference sequence). CDR3 length equals 14 residues. Trimming stripped 5 bases from V and 2 bases from J, with 12 bases between. Libraries were prepared by immunoSEQ multiplex PCR; TCRdb keeps only in-frame clonotypes and omits some of them. The table has tens of thousands of clones, roughly 90% seen once. The receptor's source is a man aged 50 to 60 with COVID-19, enrolled during active disease. Sequences were obtained from peripheral blood. The chain uses TRBV7-9 and TRBJ2-5, with D possibly TRBD1 on 5 matching bases. DNA of the CDR3: TGTGCCAGCAGCCCGACAGATTTTCAAGAGACCCAGTACTTC. It encodes CASSPTDFQETQYF.